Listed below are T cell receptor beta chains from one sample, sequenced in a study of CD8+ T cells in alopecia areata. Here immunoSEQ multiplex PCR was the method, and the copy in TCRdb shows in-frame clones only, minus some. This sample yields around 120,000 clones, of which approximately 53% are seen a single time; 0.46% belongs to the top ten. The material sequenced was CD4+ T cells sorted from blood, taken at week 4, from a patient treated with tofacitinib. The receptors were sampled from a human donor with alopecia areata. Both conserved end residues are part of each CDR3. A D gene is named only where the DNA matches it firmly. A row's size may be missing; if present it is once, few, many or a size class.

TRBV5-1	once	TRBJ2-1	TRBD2	CASSIGASGSYEQFF	TGCGCCAGCTCCATCGGGGCTAGCGGGAGCTATGAGCAGTTCTTC
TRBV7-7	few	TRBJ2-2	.	CASSLGRGPYGELFF	TGTGCCAGCAGCTTAGGGAGAGGGCCTTACGGGGAGCTGTTTTTT
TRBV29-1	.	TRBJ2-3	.	CSVEVSTDTQYF	TGCAGCGTTGAAGTGAGCACAGATACGCAGTATTTT
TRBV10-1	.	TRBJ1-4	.	CASRDTTNEKLFF	TGCGCCAGCAGGGACACAACTAATGAAAAACTGTTTTTT
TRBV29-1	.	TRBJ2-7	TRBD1	CSVDSATGGYEQYF	TGCAGCGTTGATTCGGCGACAGGGGGCTACGAGCAGTACTTC
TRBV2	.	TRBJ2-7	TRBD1	CASTNGQGTYEQYF	TGTGCCAGCACGAACGGACAGGGCACCTACGAGCAGTACTTC
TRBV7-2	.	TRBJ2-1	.	CASSTQVEFNEQFF	TGTGCCAGCAGCACCCAGGTGGAATTCAATGAGCAGTTCTTC
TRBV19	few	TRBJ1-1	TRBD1	CASRYRQDRVGSEAFF	TGTGCCAGTAGATACCGACAGGACAGGGTGGGAAGTGAAGCTTTCTTT
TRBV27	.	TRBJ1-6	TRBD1	CATRQGPNSPLHF	TGTGCCACGAGACAGGGCCCAAATTCACCCCTCCACTTT
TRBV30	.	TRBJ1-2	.	CAWSVTGAQGYTF	TGTGCCTGGAGTGTAACGGGGGCGCAGGGCTACACCTTC
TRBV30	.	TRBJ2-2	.	CARTTGNRNTGELFF	TGTGCCCGAACCACCGGGAATCGGAACACCGGGGAGCTGTTTTTT
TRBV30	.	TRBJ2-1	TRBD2	CAWSGTSGSRNEQFF	TGTGCCTGGAGTGGGACTAGCGGGAGCCGTAATGAGCAGTTCTTC
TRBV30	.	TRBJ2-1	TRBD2	CAWRSSGETQFF	TGTGCCTGGAGATCTAGCGGGGAAACCCAGTTCTTC
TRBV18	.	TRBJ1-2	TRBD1	CASSTTGRDGYTF	TGTGCCAGCTCAACGACAGGGAGGGATGGCTACACCTTC
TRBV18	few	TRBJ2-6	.	CASSPERSGANVLTF	TGTGCCAGCTCACCGGAAAGATCTGGGGCCAACGTCCTGACTTTC
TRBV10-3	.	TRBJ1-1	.	CAISGGRDTEAFF	TGTGCCATCAGTGGGGGCAGGGACACTGAAGCTTTCTTT
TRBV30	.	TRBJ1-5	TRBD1	CAWSRQGASQPQHF	TGTGCCTGGAGTCGACAGGGGGCGAGTCAGCCCCAGCATTTT
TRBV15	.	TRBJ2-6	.	CATSRGGRNSGANVLTF	TGTGCCACCAGCAGGGGAGGACGGAACTCTGGGGCCAACGTCCTGACTTTC
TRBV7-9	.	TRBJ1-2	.	CASSLDRYGYTF	TGTGCCAGCAGCCTAGACAGATATGGCTACACCTTC
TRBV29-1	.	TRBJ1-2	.	CSVGAAGDGYTF	TGCAGCGTTGGGGCGGCAGGGGATGGCTACACCTTC
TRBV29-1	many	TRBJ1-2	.	CSVEGGGAPYGYTF	TGCAGCGTTGAAGGTGGGGGGGCGCCCTATGGCTACACCTTC
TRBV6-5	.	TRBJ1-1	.	CASSYSVGFGEAFF	TGTGCCAGCAGTTACTCTGTCGGATTCGGAGAAGCTTTCTTT
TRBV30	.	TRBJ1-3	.	CAWTVALAGNTIYF	TGTGCCTGGACGGTGGCCCTGGCGGGAAACACCATATATTTT
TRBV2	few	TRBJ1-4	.	CASSPRVPHNEKLFF	TGTGCCAGCAGCCCGAGGGTTCCGCATAATGAAAAACTGTTTTTT
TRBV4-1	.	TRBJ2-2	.	CASSQDPGAAGELFF	TGCGCCAGCAGCCAAGATCCAGGGGCCGCCGGGGAGCTGTTTTTT
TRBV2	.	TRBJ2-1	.	CASSRDGSYNEQFF	TGTGCCAGCAGCCGGGACGGAAGCTACAATGAGCAGTTCTTC
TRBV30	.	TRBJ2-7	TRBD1	CAWAGQGVSYEQYF	TGTGCCTGGGCCGGACAGGGGGTCTCCTACGAGCAGTACTTC
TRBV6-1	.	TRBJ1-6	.	CASSERRALVDSPLHF	TGTGCCAGCAGTGAAAGGAGGGCCCTTGTGGATTCACCCCTCCACTTT
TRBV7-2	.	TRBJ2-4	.	CASSPEGGGTKNIQYF	TGTGCCAGCAGCCCCGAGGGGGGGGGCACCAAAAACATTCAGTACTTC
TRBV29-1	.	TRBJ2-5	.	CSVARGSEETQYF	TGCAGCGTTGCTAGGGGGTCTGAAGAGACCCAGTACTTC
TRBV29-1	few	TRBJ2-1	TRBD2	CSASSGGITEQFF	TGCAGCGCCTCATCCGGGGGGATCACTGAGCAGTTCTTC
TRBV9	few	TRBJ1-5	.	CASSVDWGANQPQHF	TGTGCCAGCAGCGTAGATTGGGGGGCGAATCAGCCCCAGCATTTT
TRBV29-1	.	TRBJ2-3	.	CSVDSSTDTQYF	TGCAGCGTTGACTCAAGCACAGATACGCAGTATTTT
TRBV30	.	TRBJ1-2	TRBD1	CAWSVRQGAGYTF	TGTGCCTGGAGTGTCCGACAGGGCGCAGGCTACACCTTC
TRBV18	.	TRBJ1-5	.	CASSPTGVYSNQPQHF	TGTGCCAGCTCACCTACGGGGGTATATAGCAATCAGCCCCAGCATTTT
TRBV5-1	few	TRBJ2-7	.	CASSLGGREPSEQYF	TGCGCCAGCAGCTTGGGTGGCAGGGAGCCCTCCGAGCAGTACTTC
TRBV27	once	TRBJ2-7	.	CASSLSRIGNSYEQYF	TGTGCCAGCAGTTTATCGAGAATTGGGAACTCCTACGAGCAGTACTTC
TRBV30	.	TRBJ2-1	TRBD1	CAWSARGRDEQFF	TGTGCCTGGTCGGCCAGGGGGCGCGATGAGCAGTTCTTC
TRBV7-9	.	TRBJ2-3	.	CASNLGGGTDTQYF	TGTGCCAGCAACCTAGGCGGAGGAACAGATACGCAGTATTTT
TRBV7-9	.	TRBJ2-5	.	CASSLGGGGETQYF	TGTGCCAGCAGCTTGGGAGGAGGAGGAGAGACCCAGTACTTC
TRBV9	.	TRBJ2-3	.	CASSVRDSLGTQYF	TGTGCCAGCAGCGTGAGGGACTCCCTTGGTACGCAGTATTTT
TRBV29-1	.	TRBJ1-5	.	CSVTSGLDQPRHF	TGCAGCGTTACCAGTGGTTTGGATCAGCCCCGGCATTTT
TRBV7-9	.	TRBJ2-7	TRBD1	CASSPAGTAYNEQYF	TGTGCCAGCAGTCCTGCCGGGACAGCCTATAACGAGCAGTACTTC
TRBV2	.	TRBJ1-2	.	CASSEEGQRRYGYTF	TGTGCCAGCAGTGAAGAGGGGCAGCGCCGATATGGCTACACCTTC
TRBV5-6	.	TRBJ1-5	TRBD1	CASSRIGQEPQHF	TGTGCCAGCAGCCGAATAGGACAGGAGCCCCAGCATTTT
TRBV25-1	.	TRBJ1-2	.	CASGDGYGYTF	TGTGCCAGCGGGGACGGCTATGGCTACACCTTC
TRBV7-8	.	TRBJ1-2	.	CASSLDAGFYGYTF	TGTGCCAGCAGCTTAGATGCAGGGTTCTATGGCTACACCTTC
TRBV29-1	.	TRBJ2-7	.	CSVTDLGGAYEQYF	TGCAGCGTGACAGACCTTGGGGGAGCCTACGAGCAGTACTTC
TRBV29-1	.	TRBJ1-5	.	CSARLGYGNQPQHF	TGCAGCGCCAGGTTGGGCTACGGCAATCAGCCCCAGCATTTT
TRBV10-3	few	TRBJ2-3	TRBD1	CAISGRQGNTQYF	TGTGCCATCAGTGGGAGACAGGGAAATACGCAGTATTTT
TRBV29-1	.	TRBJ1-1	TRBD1	CSVRTGGDTEAFF	TGCAGCGTTCGGACAGGTGGGGACACTGAAGCTTTCTTT
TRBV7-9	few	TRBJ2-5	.	CASSLRGPQETQYF	TGTGCCAGCAGCCTAAGGGGACCGCAAGAGACCCAGTACTTC
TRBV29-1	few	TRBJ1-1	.	CSVDGGFTEAFF	TGCAGCGTTGATGGGGGGTTCACTGAAGCTTTCTTT
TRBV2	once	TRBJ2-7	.	CASSDMAGQYF	TGTGCCAGCAGTGATATGGCTGGGCAGTACTTC
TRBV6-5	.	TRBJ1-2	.	CASSYTIMGTPGYTF	TGTGCCAGCAGTTACACAATCATGGGAACTCCTGGCTACACCTTC
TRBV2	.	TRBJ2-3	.	CASSQESDTQYF	TGTGCCAGCTCACAGGAGTCAGATACGCAGTATTTT